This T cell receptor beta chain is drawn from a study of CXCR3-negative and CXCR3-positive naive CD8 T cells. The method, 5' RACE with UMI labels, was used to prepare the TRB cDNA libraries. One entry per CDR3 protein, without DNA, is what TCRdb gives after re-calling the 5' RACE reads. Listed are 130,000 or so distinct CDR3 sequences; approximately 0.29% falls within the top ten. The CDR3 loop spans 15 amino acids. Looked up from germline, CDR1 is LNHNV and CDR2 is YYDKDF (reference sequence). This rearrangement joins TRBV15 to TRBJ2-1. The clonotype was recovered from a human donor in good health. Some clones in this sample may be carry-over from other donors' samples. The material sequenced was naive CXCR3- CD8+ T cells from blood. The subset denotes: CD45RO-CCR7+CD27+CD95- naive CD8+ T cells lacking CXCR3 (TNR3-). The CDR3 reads CATSRERSAGNEQFF.